These 16 T cell receptor beta chains originate from one sample sequenced in a study of response to subunit inactivated influenza vaccine. TCRdb re-derived calls from the RT-PCR reads in MiXCR, one entry per CDR3 protein. The sample gives 700,000 to 900,000 distinct CDR3 sequences, 21% of which show up once; about 10% is in the top ten. The sequences come from PBMCs from blood, collected roughly 5 days after vaccination. Receptor source: a man aged 45-60 years who received an inactivated influenza vaccine.

V usage is TRBV20-1 and J usage is TRBJ2-4, with unresolved D. V was trimmed by 5 bases and J by 4 bases, leaving 18 bases between them. The germline CDR1 and CDR2 sequences are DFQATT and SNEGSKA (reference sequence). This CDR3 comprises 15 residues. The CDR3 region is CSASVDTGLKNIQYF. CDR3 DNA: TGCAGTGCTTCCGTCGATACTGGGCTAAAAAACATTCAGTACTTC.

This rearrangement joins TRBV12-3 or TRBV12-4 to TRBJ2-3, with 9 bases identical to TRBD2. V gave up 2 bases and J gave up 2 bases; unmatched junction bases: 5. The CDR3 has 16 amino acids. CDR3 in DNA: TGTGCCAGCAGTTTATTACTAGCGGGCCTCACAGATACGCAGTATTTT. Residues: CASSLLLAGLTDTQYF.

This clonotype was seen a handful of times. The CDR3 loop reads CASTRAIRDEQFF. The CDR3 DNA is TGTGCCAGCACTAGGGCTATCCGGGATGAGCAGTTCTTC. The chain is built from TRBV12-3 or TRBV12-4 and TRBJ2-1; D gene ambiguous. CDR3 length: 13 amino acids. The V end lost 7 bases, the J end lost 8 bases, and 15 bases lay between the germline ends.

This clonotype turned up a few times. The rearrangement uses TRBV12-3 or TRBV12-4 and TRBJ1-3, with D perhaps TRBD1 (5 bases). This CDR3 is 15 amino acids long. V gave up 3 bases and J gave up 2 bases, with 11 bases separating them. This chain's CDR3 is CASSFAAGAGNTIYF. CDR3 coding DNA: TGTGCCAGCAGTTTCGCGGCGGGGGCTGGAAACACCATATATTTT.

This chain joins TRBV6-2 or TRBV6-3 and TRBJ2-3; 7 bases agree with TRBD2. From germline, CDR1 is MNHEY and CDR2 SVGEGT. The CDR3 runs 14 residues. Losses at the gene ends were 6 bases for V and 8 bases for J; bases not matched to a gene: 11. CDR3 nucleotide sequence: TGTGCCAGCAGCCTTCCCTCGGGAGGACCTACGCAGTATTTT. Residues: CASSLPSGGPTQYF.

This clonotype showed up just a few times. This chain links TRBV12-3 or TRBV12-4 with TRBJ2-1; 10 bases match TRBD1. After removal of 7 bases from V and 6 bases from J, the junction contained 9 bases not matched to a gene. The CDR3 loop spans 15 amino acids. Here the CDR3 reads CASTYDRGLRNEQFF. Written as DNA, the CDR3 is TGTGCCAGCACCTATGACAGGGGGCTCCGCAATGAGCAGTTCTTC.

This clonotype was seen a handful of times. The chain joins TRBV5-5 to TRBJ2-3; D is unresolved. The germline V gene encodes CDR1 SGHKS and CDR2 YYEKEE (reference sequence). Trimming removed 1 base from V and 3 bases from J, with 6 bases in between. The length of the CDR3 is 13 residues. CDR3 sequence: CASSLWITDTQYF. CDR3 nucleotides: TGTGCCAGCAGCTTGTGGATAACAGATACGCAGTATTTT. Looking up the rest from reference TRBV5-5 and TRBJ2-3 gives the full variable domain: DAGVTQSPTHLIKTRGQQVTLRCSPISGHKSVSWYQQVLGQGPQFIFQYYEKEERGRGNFPDRFSARQFPNYSSELNVNALLLGDSALYLCASSLWITDTQYFGPGTRLTVL.

The rearrangement uses TRBV4-3 and TRBJ1-1, with 8 bases that match TRBD1. Trimming took 0 bases from V and 4 from J; bases not matched to a gene: 7. The CDR3 runs 16 residues. Per the germline V gene, CDR1 is LGHNA and CDR2 is YSLEER. The CDR3 spells CASSQDYDRGVTEAFF. The CDR3 region has the DNA TGCGCCAGCAGCCAAGATTACGACAGGGGCGTCACTGAAGCTTTCTTT.

About this clonotype: This sequence may be a read error, since a much larger clone differs from it by one base. This CDR3 reads CASSHRDSASGQLFF. CDR3 DNA sequence: TGTGCCAGCAGTCACCGGGACTCGGCTTCCGGGCAGCTGTTTTTT. V usage is TRBV12-3 or TRBV12-4 and J usage is TRBJ2-2; the D gene is possibly TRBD2 (6 bases). The CDR3 spans 15 residues.

This clonotype was counted many times. The chain combines TRBV20-1 with TRBJ1-1, with 10 bases that match TRBD1. The CDR3 has 13 amino acids. Unmatched junction bases numbered 5, after V lost 7 bases and J lost 3 bases. Germline CDR1 reads DFQATT; CDR2 reads SNEGSKA (reference sequence). CDR3 in DNA: TGCAGTGGCCCGGACAGGGGGTACACTGAAGCTTTCTTT. Translated: CSGPDRGYTEAFF.

This clonotype showed up many times. The chain joins TRBV12-3 or TRBV12-4 to TRBJ2-3, with 11 nucleotides matching TRBD2. Trimming cost V 4 bases and J 3 bases; bases outside gene matches: 6. This CDR3 is built from 16 residues. CDR3 region: CASSSSTSGTTDTQYF. The CDR3 DNA follows: TGTGCCAGCAGTTCCTCGACTAGCGGGACTACAGATACGCAGTATTTT.

This clonotype showed up just a few times. The chain combines TRBV29-1 with TRBJ2-1; D perhaps matches TRBD1 (6 bases). Germline V gene sequence: CDR1 SQVTM, CDR2 ANQGSEA. This CDR3 is 12 amino acids long. Trimming removed 3 bases from V and 6 bases from J, with 9 bases in between. CDR3 in DNA: TGCAGCGTTGATGTGGACAGCAATGAGCAGTTCTTC. Protein: CSVDVDSNEQFF.

There are a few counts of this clonotype. The CDR3 spells CASSPQGGRTYNEQFF. DNA of the CDR3: TGTGCCAGCTCCCCCCAGGGCGGGAGGACCTACAATGAGCAGTTCTTC. The rearrangement uses TRBV18 and TRBJ2-1, with 8 bases matching TRBD2. This CDR3 comprises 16 residues. Germline CDR1 reads KGHSH; CDR2 reads LQKENI. The J segment lost 2 bases and the V segment lost 6 bases, leaving 9 bases of the junction unmatched.

The rearrangement links TRBV12-3 or TRBV12-4 to TRBJ2-3; unclear D gene. The CDR3 has 14 amino acids. V was trimmed by 0 bases and J by 7 bases, leaving 11 bases between them. The CDR3 protein is CASSLALLGHTQYF. The CDR3 DNA is TGTGCCAGCAGTTTAGCCCTTCTAGGACATACGCAGTATTTT.

CDR3 DNA: TGTGCCAGCAGGGGACAGGCCAACACCGGGGAGCTGTTTTTT. Protein: CASRGQANTGELFF. This sequence joins TRBV6-2 or TRBV6-3 and TRBJ2-2, with 8 bases identical to TRBD1. The CDR3 is 14 residues long. Germline V gene data show CDR1 as MNHEY and CDR2 as SVGEGT. Trimming removed 6 bases from V and 2 bases from J; junction bases left unmatched: 2.

The chain carries TRBV29-1 and TRBJ2-1; 10 nucleotides line up with TRBD2. There are 15 residues in the CDR3. After removal of 3 bases from V and 8 bases from J, the junction contained 10 bases not matched to a gene. Germline V gene data show CDR1 as SQVTM and CDR2 as ANQGSEA. The CDR3 nucleotides read TGCAGCGTTGACCTCAGGGGACTAGCGATCTATGAGCAGTTCTTC. It is translated as CSVDLRGLAIYEQFF.